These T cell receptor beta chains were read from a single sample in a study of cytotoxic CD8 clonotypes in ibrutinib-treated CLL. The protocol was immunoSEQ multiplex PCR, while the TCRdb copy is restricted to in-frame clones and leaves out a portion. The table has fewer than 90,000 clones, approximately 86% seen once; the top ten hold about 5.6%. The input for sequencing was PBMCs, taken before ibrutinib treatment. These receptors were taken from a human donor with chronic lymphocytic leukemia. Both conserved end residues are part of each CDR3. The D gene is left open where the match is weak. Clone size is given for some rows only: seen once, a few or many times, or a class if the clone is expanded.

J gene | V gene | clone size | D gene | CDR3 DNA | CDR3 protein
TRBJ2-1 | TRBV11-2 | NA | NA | TGTGCCAGCACTACCTGGGAGGCCGCACGAAGAAATGAGCAGTTCTTC | CASTTWEAARRNEQFF
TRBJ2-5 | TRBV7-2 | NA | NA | TGTGCCAGCAGCTTAGATATTAGGGGAGAGACCCAGTACTTC | CASSLDIRGETQYF
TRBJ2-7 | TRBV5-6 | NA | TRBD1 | TGTGCCAGCAGCCCACCGGGACAGGGAGACTACGAGCAGTACTTC | CASSPPGQGDYEQYF
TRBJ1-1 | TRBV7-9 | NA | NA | TGTGCCAGCACCCAGAACACTGAAGCTTTCTTT | CASTQNTEAFF
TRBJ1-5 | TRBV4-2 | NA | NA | TGTGCCAGCAGCCAGGGGGACACATACAATCAGCCCCAGCATTTT | CASSQGDTYNQPQHF
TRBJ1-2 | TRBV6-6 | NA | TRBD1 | TGTGCCAGCAGGGGACAGGGGGACTATGGCTACACCTTC | CASRGQGDYGYTF
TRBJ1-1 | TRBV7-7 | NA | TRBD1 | TGTGCCAGCAGCCCATTGACAGGGGGGAACACTGAAGCTTTCTTT | CASSPLTGGNTEAFF
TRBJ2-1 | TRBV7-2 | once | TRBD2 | TGTGCCAGTTTCAGAGCGGGAGGGTACAATGAGCAGTTCTTC | CASFRAGGYNEQFF
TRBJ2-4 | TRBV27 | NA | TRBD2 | TGTGCCACCAAGAAGAGTCTAGCGGGAGGACCCAACGCCAAAAACATTCAGTACTTC | CATKKSLAGGPNAKNIQYF
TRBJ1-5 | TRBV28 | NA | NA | TGTGCCAGCAGTTTAAAAGGGTTTTATAGCAATCAGCCCCAGCATTTT | CASSLKGFYSNQPQHF
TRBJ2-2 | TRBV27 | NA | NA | TGTGCCAGCAGCTTAAGAAGGGACACTAAGAACACCGGGGAGCTGTTTTTT | CASSLRRDTKNTGELFF
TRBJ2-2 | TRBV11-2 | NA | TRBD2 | TGTGCCAGCAGCTCCGGGACTAGCGGGGTGGTCGGCACCGGGGAGCTGTTTTTT | CASSSGTSGVVGTGELFF
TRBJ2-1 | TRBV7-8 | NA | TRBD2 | TGTGCCAGCAGCTTCCGCGGGAGCGGGTACAATGAGCAGTTCTTC | CASSFRGSGYNEQFF